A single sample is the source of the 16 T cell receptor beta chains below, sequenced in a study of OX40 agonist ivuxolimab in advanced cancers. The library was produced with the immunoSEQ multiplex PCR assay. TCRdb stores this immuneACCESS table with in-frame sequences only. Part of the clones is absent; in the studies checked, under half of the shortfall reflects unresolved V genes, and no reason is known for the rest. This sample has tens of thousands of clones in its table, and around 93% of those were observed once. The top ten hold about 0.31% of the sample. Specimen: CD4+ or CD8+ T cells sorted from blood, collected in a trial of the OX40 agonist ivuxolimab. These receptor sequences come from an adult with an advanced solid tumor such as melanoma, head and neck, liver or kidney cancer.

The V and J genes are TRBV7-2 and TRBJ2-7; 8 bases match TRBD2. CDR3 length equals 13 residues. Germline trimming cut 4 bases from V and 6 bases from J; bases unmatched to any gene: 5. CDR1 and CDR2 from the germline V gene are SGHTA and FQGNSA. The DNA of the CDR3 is TGTGCCAGCAGCTCGGGACTAGGAACCGAGCAGTACTTC. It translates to CASSSGLGTEQYF.

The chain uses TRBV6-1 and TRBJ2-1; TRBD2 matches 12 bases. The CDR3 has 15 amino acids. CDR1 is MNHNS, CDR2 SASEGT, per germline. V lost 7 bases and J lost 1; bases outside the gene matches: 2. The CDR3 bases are TGTGCCAGCATAACTAGCGGGAGGTCCTACAATGAGCAGTTCTTC. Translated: CASITSGRSYNEQFF.

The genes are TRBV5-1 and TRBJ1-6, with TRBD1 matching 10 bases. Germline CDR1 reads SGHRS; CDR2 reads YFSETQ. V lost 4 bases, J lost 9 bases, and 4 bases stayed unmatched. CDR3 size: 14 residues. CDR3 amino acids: CASSNRDRGSPLHF. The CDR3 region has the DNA TGCGCCAGCAGCAACCGGGACAGGGGTTCACCCCTCCACTTT.

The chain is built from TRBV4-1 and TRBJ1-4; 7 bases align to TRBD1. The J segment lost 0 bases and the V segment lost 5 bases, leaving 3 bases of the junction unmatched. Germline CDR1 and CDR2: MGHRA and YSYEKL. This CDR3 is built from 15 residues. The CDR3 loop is CASSDGQATNEKLFF. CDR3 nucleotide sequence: TGCGCCAGCAGCGATGGACAGGCAACTAATGAAAAACTGTTTTTT.

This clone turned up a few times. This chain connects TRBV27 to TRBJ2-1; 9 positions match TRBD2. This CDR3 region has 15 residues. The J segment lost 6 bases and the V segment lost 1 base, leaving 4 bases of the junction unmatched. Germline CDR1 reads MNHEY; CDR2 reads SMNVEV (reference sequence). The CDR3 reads CASSLFPAGGNEQFF. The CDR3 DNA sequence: TGTGCCAGCAGTTTATTCCCAGCGGGGGGCAATGAGCAGTTCTTC.

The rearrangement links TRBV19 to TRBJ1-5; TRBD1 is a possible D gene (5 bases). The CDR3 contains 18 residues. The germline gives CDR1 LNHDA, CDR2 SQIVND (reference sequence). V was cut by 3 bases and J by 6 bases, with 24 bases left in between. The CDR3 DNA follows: TGTGCCAGTAGTATTAATATTTTTGGGGCAGGGCTGAGTCAGCCCCAGCATTTT. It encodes CASSINIFGAGLSQPQHF.

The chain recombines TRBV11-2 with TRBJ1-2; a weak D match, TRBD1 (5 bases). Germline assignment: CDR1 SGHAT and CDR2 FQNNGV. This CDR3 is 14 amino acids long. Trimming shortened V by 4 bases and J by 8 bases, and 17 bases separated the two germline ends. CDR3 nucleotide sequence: TGTGCCAGCAGCTCGATAAAGGACACGCTGGGCTACACCTTC. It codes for CASSSIKDTLGYTF.

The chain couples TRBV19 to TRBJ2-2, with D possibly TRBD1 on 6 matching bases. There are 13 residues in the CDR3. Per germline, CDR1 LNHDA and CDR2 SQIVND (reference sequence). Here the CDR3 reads CGGEDRTTGELFF. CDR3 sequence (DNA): TGTGGCGGAGAAGACAGGACCACCGGGGAGCTGTTTTTT. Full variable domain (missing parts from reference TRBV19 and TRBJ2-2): DGGITQSPKYLFRKEGQNVTLSCEQNLNHDAMYWYRQDPGQGLRLIYYSQIVNDFQKGDIAEGYSVSREKKESFPLTVTSAQKNPTAFYLCGGEDRTTGELFFGEGSRLTVL.

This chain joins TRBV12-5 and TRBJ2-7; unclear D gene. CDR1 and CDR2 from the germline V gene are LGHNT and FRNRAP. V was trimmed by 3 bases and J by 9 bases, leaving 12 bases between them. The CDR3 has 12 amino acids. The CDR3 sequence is CASGLDGVWQYF. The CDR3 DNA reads TGTGCTAGTGGTTTAGACGGAGTGTGGCAGTACTTC.

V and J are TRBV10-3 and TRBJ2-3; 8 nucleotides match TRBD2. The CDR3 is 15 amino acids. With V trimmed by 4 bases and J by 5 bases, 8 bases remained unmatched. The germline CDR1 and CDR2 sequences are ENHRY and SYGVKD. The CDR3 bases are TGTGCCATCAGTGGCCTAGCGGGTCCCCTAGATACGCAGTATTTT. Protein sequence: CAISGLAGPLDTQYF.

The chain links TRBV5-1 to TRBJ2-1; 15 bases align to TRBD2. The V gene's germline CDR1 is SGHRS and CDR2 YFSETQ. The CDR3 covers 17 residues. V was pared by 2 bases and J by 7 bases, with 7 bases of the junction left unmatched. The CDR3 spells CASSFSGTSGRKNEQFF. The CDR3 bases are TGCGCCAGCAGCTTCTCCGGGACTAGCGGGAGGAAGAATGAGCAGTTCTTC. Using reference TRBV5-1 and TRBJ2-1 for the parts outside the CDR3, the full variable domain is KAGVTQTPRYLIKTRGQQVTLSCSPISGHRSVSWYQQTPGQGLQFLFEYFSETQRNKGNFPGRFSGRQFSNSRSEMNVSTLELGDSALYLCASSFSGTSGRKNEQFFGPGTRLTVL.

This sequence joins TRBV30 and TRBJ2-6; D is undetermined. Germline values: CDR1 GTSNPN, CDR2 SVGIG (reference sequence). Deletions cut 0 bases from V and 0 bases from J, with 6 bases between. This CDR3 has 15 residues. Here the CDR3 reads CAWSVGGSGANVLTF. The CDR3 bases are TGTGCCTGGAGTGTGGGCGGCTCTGGGGCCAACGTCCTGACTTTC.

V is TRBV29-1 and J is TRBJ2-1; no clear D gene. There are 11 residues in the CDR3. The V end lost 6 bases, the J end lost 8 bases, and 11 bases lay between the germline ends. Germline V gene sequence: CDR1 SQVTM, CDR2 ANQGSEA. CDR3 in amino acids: CSVHPFDEQFF. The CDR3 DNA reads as TGCAGCGTCCACCCGTTTGATGAGCAGTTCTTC.

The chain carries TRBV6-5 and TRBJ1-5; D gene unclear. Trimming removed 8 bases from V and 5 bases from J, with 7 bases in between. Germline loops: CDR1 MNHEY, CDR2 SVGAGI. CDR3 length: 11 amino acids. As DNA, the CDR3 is TGTGCCAGCGGTAGGGATCAGCCCCAGCATTTT. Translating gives CASGRDQPQHF.

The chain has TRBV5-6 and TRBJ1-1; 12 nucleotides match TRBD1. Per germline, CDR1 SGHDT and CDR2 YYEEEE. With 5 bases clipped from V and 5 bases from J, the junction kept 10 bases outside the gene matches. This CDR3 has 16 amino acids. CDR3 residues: CASSFRDRGRFTEAFF. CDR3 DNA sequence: TGTGCCAGCAGTTTCCGGGACAGGGGGCGCTTTACTGAAGCTTTCTTT. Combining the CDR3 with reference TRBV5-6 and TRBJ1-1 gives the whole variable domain DAGVTQSPTHLIKTRGQQVTLRCSPKSGHDTVSWYQQALGQGPQFIFQYYEEEERQRGNFPDRFSGHQFPNYSSELNVNALLLGDSALYLCASSFRDRGRFTEAFFGQGTRLTVV.

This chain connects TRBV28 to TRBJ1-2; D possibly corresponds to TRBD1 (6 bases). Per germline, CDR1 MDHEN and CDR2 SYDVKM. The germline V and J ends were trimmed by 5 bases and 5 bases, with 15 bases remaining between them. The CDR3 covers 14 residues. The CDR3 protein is CASSSGTLLYGYTF. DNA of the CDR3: TGTGCCAGCAGTAGCGGGACACTACTATATGGCTACACCTTC.